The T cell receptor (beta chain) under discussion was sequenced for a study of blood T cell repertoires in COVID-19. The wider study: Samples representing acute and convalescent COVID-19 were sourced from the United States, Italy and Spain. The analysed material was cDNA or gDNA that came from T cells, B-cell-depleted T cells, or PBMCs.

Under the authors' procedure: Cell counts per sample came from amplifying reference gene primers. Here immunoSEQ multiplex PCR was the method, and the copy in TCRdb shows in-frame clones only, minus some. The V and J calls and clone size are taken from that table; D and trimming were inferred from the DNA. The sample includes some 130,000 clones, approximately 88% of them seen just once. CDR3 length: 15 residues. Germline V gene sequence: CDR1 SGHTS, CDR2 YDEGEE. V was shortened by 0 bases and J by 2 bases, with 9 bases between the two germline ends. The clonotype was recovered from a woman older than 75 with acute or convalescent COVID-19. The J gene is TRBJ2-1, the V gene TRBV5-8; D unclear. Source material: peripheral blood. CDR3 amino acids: CASSLAISAYNEQFF. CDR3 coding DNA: TGTGCCAGCAGCTTGGCAATCTCGGCCTACAATGAGCAGTTCTTC.